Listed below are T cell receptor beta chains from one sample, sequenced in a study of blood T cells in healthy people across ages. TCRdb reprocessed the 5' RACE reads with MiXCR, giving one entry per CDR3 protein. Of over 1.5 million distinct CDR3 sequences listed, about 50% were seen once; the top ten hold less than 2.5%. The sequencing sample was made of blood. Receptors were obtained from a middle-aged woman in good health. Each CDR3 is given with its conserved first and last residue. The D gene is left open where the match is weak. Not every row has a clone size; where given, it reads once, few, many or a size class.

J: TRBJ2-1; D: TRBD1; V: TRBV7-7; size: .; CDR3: CASSFRQGSGNEQFF; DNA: TGTGCCAGCAGCTTCAGACAGGGGTCTGGGAATGAGCAGTTCTTC
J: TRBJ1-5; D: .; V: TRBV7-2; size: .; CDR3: CASSPDSVNQPQHF; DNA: TGTGCCAGCAGCCCCGACTCAGTCAATCAGCCCCAGCATTTT
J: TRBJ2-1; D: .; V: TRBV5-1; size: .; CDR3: CASSLVQMTYNEQFF; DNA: TGCGCCAGCAGCTTGGTACAGATGACCTACAATGAGCAGTTCTTC
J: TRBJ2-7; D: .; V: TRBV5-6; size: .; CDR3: CASSLFGLEVSYEQYF; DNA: TGTGCCAGCAGCTTGTTTGGTCTGGAGGTCTCCTACGAGCAGTACTTC
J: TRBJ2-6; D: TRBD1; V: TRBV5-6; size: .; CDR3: CASSFQTGNSGANVLTF; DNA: TGTGCCAGCAGCTTTCAGACAGGGAACTCTGGGGCCAACGTCCTGACTTTC
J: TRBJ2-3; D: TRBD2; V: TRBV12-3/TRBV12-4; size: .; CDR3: CASSPQRGSADTQYF; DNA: TGTGCCAGCAGTCCCCAGCGGGGGAGCGCAGATACGCAGTATTTT
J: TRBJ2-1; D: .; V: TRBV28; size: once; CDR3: CASSQGGAGGNNNEQFF; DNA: TGTGCCAGCAGTCAGGGGGGGGCGGGGGGTAACAACAATGAGCAGTTCTTC
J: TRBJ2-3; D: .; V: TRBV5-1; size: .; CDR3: CASSLGGRPPDTQYF; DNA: TGCGCCAGCAGCTTGGGAGGGAGACCCCCAGATACGCAGTATTTT
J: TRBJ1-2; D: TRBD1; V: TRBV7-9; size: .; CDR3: CASSEQGAYGYTF; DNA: TGTGCCAGCAGCGAACAGGGGGCATATGGCTACACCTTC
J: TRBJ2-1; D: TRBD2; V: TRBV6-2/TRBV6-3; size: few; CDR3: CASSYSLEVAGFGNEQFF; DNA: TGTGCCAGCAGTTACTCTCTTGAGGTAGCGGGGTTCGGCAATGAGCAGTTCTTC
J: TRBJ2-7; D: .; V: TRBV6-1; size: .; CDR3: CASRASGGKGPFHEQYF; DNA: TGTGCCAGCAGAGCCTCTGGGGGCAAGGGCCCCTTCCACGAGCAGTACTTC
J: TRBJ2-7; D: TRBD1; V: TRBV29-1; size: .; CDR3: CSVEDHQGAGYEQYF; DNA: TGCAGCGTTGAAGATCATCAGGGGGCCGGCTACGAGCAGTACTTC
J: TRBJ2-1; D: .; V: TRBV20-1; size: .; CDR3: CSAREYWVNEQFF; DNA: TGCAGTGCTAGAGAGTATTGGGTCAATGAGCAGTTCTTC
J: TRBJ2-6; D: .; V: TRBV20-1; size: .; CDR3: CSAVRGSGANVLTF; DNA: TGCAGTGCGGTCAGGGGCTCTGGGGCCAACGTCCTGACTTTC
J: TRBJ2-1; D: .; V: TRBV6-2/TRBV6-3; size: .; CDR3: CASKDRSYNEQFF; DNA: TGTGCCAGCAAGGACCGCTCCTACAATGAGCAGTTCTTC
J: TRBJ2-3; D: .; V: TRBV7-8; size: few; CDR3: CASSFFPGGTDTQYF; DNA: TGTGCCAGCAGCTTTTTCCCAGGGGGCACAGATACGCAGTATTTT
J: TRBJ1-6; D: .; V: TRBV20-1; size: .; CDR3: CSARSYNSPLHF; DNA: TGCAGTGCCCGCTCCTATAATTCACCCCTCCACTTT
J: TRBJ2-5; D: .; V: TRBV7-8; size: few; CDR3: CASSSLNGVAETQYF; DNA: TGTGCCAGCAGCTCCCTTAACGGGGTTGCAGAGACCCAGTACTTC
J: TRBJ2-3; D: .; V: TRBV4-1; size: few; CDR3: CASSQRAPEGRLIPDTQYF; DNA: TGCGCCAGCAGCCAACGAGCTCCGGAGGGGCGTTTAATCCCAGATACGCAGTATTTT
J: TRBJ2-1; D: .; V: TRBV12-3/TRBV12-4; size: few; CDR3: CASTSSFTYNEQFF; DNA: TGTGCCAGCACCTCTAGCTTTACCTACAATGAGCAGTTCTTC
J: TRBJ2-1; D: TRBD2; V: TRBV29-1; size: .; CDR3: CSVEPGREAAPNNEQFF; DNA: TGCAGCGTTGAACCAGGGAGGGAGGCCGCGCCAAACAATGAGCAGTTCTTC
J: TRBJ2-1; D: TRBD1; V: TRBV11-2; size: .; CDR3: CASSLDPRQGEVGNEQFF; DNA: TGTGCCAGCAGCTTAGACCCTCGACAGGGGGAGGTGGGCAATGAGCAGTTCTTC
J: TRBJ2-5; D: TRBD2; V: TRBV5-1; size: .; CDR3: CASRLAGIETQYF; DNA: TGCGCCAGCAGGCTAGCGGGGATAGAGACCCAGTACTTC
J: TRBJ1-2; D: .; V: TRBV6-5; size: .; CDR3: CASSYLQGTNYGYTF; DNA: TGTGCCAGCAGTTACCTGCAGGGTACTAACTATGGCTACACCTTC
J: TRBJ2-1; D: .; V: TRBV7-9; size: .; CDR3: CASSLVDFSADNEQFF; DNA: TGTGCCAGCAGCTTAGTGGACTTCTCCGCCGACAATGAGCAGTTCTTC
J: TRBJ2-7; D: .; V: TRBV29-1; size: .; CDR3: CSVEGGLGGSYEQYF; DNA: TGCAGCGTTGAGGGAGGTTTAGGGGGGTCCTACGAGCAGTACTTC
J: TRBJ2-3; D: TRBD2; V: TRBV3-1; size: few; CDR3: CASSTRGGKHISDTQYF; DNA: TGTGCCAGCAGTACGCGGGGGGGGAAACATATATCAGATACGCAGTATTTT
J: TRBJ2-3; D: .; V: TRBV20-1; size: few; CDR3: CSAGVGASTDTQYF; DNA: TGCAGTGCTGGCGTGGGAGCTAGCACAGATACGCAGTATTTT
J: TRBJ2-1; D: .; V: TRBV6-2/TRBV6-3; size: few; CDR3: CASRDRGGDEQFF; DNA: TGTGCCAGCAGGGACCGGGGCGGGGATGAGCAGTTCTTC
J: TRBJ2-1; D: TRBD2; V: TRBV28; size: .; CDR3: CASRSPSGGAIHEQFF; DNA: TGTGCCAGCAGATCCCCTAGCGGGGGCGCGATTCATGAGCAGTTCTTC
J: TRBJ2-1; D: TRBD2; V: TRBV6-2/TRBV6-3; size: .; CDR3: CASSYSNSGGAWNEQFF; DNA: TGTGCCAGCAGTTACTCGAATAGCGGGGGGGCATGGAATGAGCAGTTCTTC
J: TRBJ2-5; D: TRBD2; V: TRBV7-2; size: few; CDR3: CASSASGLVGETQYF; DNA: TGTGCCAGCAGCGCGTCGGGACTAGTAGGGGAGACCCAGTACTTC
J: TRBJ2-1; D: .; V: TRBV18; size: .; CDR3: CASSPPPSSYNEQFF; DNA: TGTGCCAGCTCACCACCCCCTTCATCCTACAATGAGCAGTTCTTC
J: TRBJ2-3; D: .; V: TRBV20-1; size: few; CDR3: CSAKALLGVTDTQYF; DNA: TGCAGTGCAAAGGCCCTCCTAGGGGTCACAGATACGCAGTATTTT
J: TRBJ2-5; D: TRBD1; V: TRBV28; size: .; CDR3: CASSDYRGRGETQYF; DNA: TGTGCCAGCAGTGATTACAGGGGGCGCGGCGAGACCCAGTACTTC
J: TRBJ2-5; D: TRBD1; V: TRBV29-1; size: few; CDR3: CSVGGTGAQETQYF; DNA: TGCAGCGTGGGGGGGACAGGGGCCCAAGAGACCCAGTACTTC
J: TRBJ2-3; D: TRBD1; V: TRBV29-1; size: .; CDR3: CSVETTGAVADTQYF; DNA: TGCAGCGTTGAGACCACAGGGGCGGTAGCAGATACGCAGTATTTT
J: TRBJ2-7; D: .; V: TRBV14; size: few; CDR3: CASSGGLLNPYEQYF; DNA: TGTGCCAGCAGTGGAGGACTTCTAAATCCCTACGAGCAGTACTTC
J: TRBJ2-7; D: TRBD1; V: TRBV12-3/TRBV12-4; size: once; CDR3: CASSPITGGSYEQYF; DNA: TGTGCCAGCAGCCCAATTACAGGGGGCTCCTACGAGCAGTACTTC